The 28 T cell receptor beta chains below were found in one sample sequenced in a study of blood T cell repertoires in COVID-19. Clones were sequenced by immunoSEQ multiplex PCR, and TCRdb holds only the in-frame ones, with some missing. The repertoire holds about 170,000 clones, with around 82% as singletons. Sequencing input: peripheral blood. The receptor set was obtained from a man in his 70s with active or convalescent COVID-19.

The rearrangement links TRBV5-1 to TRBJ2-7, with 11 bases aligning to TRBD2. This CDR3 region has 16 residues. J was trimmed by 0 bases and V by 4 bases; bases with no gene match: 6. Germline V CDR1 and CDR2: SGHRS, YFSETQ. The CDR3: CASSPGLAGSSYEQYF. The CDR3 DNA sequence: TGCGCCAGCAGCCCCGGACTAGCGGGTAGCTCCTACGAGCAGTACTTC.

The rearrangement uses TRBV9 and TRBJ2-1; tentatively, D is TRBD1 (6 bases). The length of the CDR3 is 16 residues. Germline V lookup: CDR1 SGDLS, CDR2 YYNGEE. Between the trimmed V and J ends, which lost 4 bases and 4 bases, there was a span of 18 bases. The CDR3 sequence: CASSPSQGLTYNEQFF. The CDR3 bases are TGTGCCAGCAGCCCCAGCCAGGGGCTAACGTACAATGAGCAGTTCTTC.

This chain links TRBV5-1 with TRBJ2-7, with 9 bases fitting TRBD2. The CDR3 loop spans 13 amino acids. Germline V gives CDR1 SGHRS, CDR2 YFSETQ. V was pared by 5 bases and J by 6 bases, with 6 bases of the junction left unmatched. The CDR3 reads CASRLREGREQYF. As DNA, the CDR3 is TGCGCCAGCAGGTTGCGGGAGGGCCGCGAGCAGTACTTC.

This chain joins TRBV4-3 and TRBJ1-2, with D perhaps TRBD1 (6 bases). This CDR3 contains 16 residues. Looked up from germline, CDR1 is LGHNA and CDR2 is YSLEER. Deletions cut 2 bases from V and 2 bases from J, with 15 bases between. The DNA of the CDR3 is TGCGCCAGCAGCCAATCCCTCAGGGGCGGGAACTATGGCTACACCTTC. Protein: CASSQSLRGGNYGYTF.

The chain couples TRBV6-4 to TRBJ2-3; the D gene is possibly TRBD1 (6 bases). The CDR3 contains 15 residues. CDR1 is MRHNA, CDR2 SNTAGT, per germline. V lost 8 bases, J lost 2 bases, and 17 bases lay in between. As DNA, the CDR3 is TGTGCCAGCCGCTTACAGGGTATACCCACAGATACGCAGTATTTT. It codes for CASRLQGIPTDTQYF.

The chain has TRBV5-1 and TRBJ2-7; TRBD2 matches at 7 bases. The V gene end was trimmed by 3 bases and the J gene end by 5 bases; junction bases not matched to a gene: 14. The V gene's germline CDR1 is SGHRS and CDR2 YFSETQ. CDR3 size: 16 residues. The CDR3 DNA reads TGCGCCAGCAGCTCGCAGACGGGAGGCATCCGGGACGAGCAGTACTTC. Translated, it gives CASSSQTGGIRDEQYF.

This sequence joins TRBV19 and TRBJ2-1; 10 bases are shared with TRBD2. The J segment lost 9 bases and the V segment lost 8 bases, leaving 16 bases of the junction unmatched. The CDR3 is made up of 16 amino acids. CDR1 is LNHDA and CDR2 is SQIVND in the germline V gene (reference sequence). CDR3 DNA sequence: TGTGCCAGTGCCCTAGCGGGAGTGGGGTTCGGTAGTGAGCAGTTCTTC. Its protein product is CASALAGVGFGSEQFF.

The chain couples TRBV2 to TRBJ2-1, with TRBD2 identical over 7 bases. J lost 2 bases, V lost 1 base, and 5 bases had no gene match. The CDR3 runs 16 residues. Germline-derived CDR1 and CDR2 are SNHLY and FYNNEI. CDR3 bases: TGTGCCAGCAGTGAAGGGGAGCGGGGAGCCTACAATGAGCAGTTCTTC. This codes for CASSEGERGAYNEQFF.

The V and J genes are TRBV30 and TRBJ2-1; tentative D call: TRBD1 (5 bases). V was pared by 0 bases and J by 5 bases, with 8 bases between. The germline V gene has CDR1 GTSNPN and CDR2 SVGIG (reference sequence). The CDR3 covers 13 residues. As DNA, the CDR3 is TGTGCCTGGAGTGTGAGGACAAACAATGAGCAGTTCTTC. Its protein product is CAWSVRTNNEQFF.

This clone was counted a few times. V and J are TRBV2 and TRBJ2-4; D is perhaps TRBD1 (5 bases). V was trimmed by 4 bases and J by 7 bases, leaving 14 bases between them. CDR3 length: 14 residues. The germline V gene has CDR1 SNHLY and CDR2 FYNNEI. The DNA of the CDR3 is TGTGCCAGCAGTGTAAACCCACCAGGGAACATTCAGTACTTC. Protein sequence: CASSVNPPGNIQYF.

The chain uses TRBV27 and TRBJ1-2, with 7 bases lining up with TRBD1. Germline V gives CDR1 MNHEY, CDR2 SMNVEV (reference sequence). V dropped 6 bases and J dropped 8; count of bases not matched to a gene: 9. The CDR3 has 13 amino acids. The CDR3 protein is CASSLDRITGYTF. The CDR3 nucleotides are TGTGCCAGCAGCCTGGACAGGATTACGGGCTACACCTTC.

This clone was seen a few times. The chain employs TRBV6-6 and TRBJ1-2; a possible D gene is TRBD1 (5 bases). V lost 7 bases and J 4 bases, leaving 19 bases between the germline ends. The CDR3 runs to 15 residues. The germline gives CDR1 MNHNY, CDR2 SVGAGI (reference sequence). CDR3 amino acids: CASTPGAGVGYGYTF. The CDR3 region has the DNA TGTGCCAGCACTCCCGGGGCGGGGGTTGGCTATGGCTACACCTTC.

This clone is a singleton in its sample. This sequence joins TRBV30 and TRBJ2-2; 10 nucleotides match TRBD1. The J segment lost 5 bases and the V segment lost 8 bases, leaving 8 bases of the junction unmatched. This CDR3 has 14 residues. Per germline, CDR1 GTSNPN and CDR2 SVGIG (reference sequence). CDR3 sequence: CAGRDRGWTGELFF. CDR3 DNA sequence: TGTGCCGGTAGGGACAGGGGATGGACCGGGGAGCTGTTTTTT.

The rearrangement uses TRBV9 and TRBJ1-3; a possible D gene is TRBD1 (5 bases). The CDR3 loop spans 16 amino acids. The V gene's germline CDR1 is SGDLS and CDR2 YYNGEE. Deletions cut 0 bases from V and 2 bases from J, with 12 bases between. CDR3 sequence reads: CASSVDRGKAGNTIYF. CDR3 nucleotide sequence: TGTGCCAGCAGCGTAGATCGGGGGAAGGCTGGAAACACCATATATTTT.

This clone was observed a single time. V is TRBV5-1 and J is TRBJ1-1; D ambiguous. CDR3 size: 13 residues. Trimming removed 4 bases from V and 5 bases from J, with 12 bases in between. Germline loops: CDR1 SGHRS, CDR2 YFSETQ. The CDR3 DNA follows: TGCGCCAGCAGCATCACGACAAGAACTGAAGCTTTCTTT. Translating it yields CASSITTRTEAFF. Full variable domain (remainder filled in from reference TRBV5-1 and TRBJ1-1): KAGVTQTPRYLIKTRGQQVTLSCSPISGHRSVSWYQQTPGQGLQFLFEYFSETQRNKGNFPGRFSGRQFSNSRSEMNVSTLELGDSALYLCASSITTRTEAFFGQGTRLTVV.

This clone ranks as medium-sized. The rearrangement joins TRBV7-2 to TRBJ1-2, with 7 bases identical to TRBD1. Per the germline V gene, CDR1 is SGHTA and CDR2 is FQGNSA. The CDR3 totals 14 residues. The junction had 3 bases not matched to a gene; V was cut back by 2 bases and J by 3 bases. The CDR3 protein is CASSLRGQHYGYTF. The DNA for the CDR3 is TGTGCCAGCAGCTTAAGGGGGCAGCACTATGGCTACACCTTC.

This sequence joins TRBV9 and TRBJ2-7; a weak D match, TRBD1 (6 bases). The CDR3 sequence is 14 residues long. The germline V gene encodes CDR1 SGDLS and CDR2 YYNGEE. V dropped 1 base and J dropped 1 base, with 9 bases sitting between them. CDR3 in DNA: TGTGCCAGCAGCGTATCCGGACAGTCCTACGAGCAGTACTTC. Translated: CASSVSGQSYEQYF.

The chain uses TRBV5-1 and TRBJ1-5; the D is unclear. The V end lost 2 bases, the J end lost 3 bases, and 6 bases lay between the germline ends. Germline CDR1 reads SGHRS; CDR2 reads YFSETQ. The length of the CDR3 is 13 residues. CDR3 sequence (DNA): TGCGCCAGCAGCTTCGGGGACAATCAGCCCCAGCATTTT. Amino acid sequence: CASSFGDNQPQHF.

The CDR3 protein is CASSQNRAAVAQHF. The CDR3 DNA follows: TGTGCCAGCTCACAGAACAGGGCCGCGGTCGCCCAGCATTTT. This sequence joins TRBV18 and TRBJ1-5, with a possible D match to TRBD1 (6 bases). Germline V lookup: CDR1 KGHSH, CDR2 LQKENI. Trimming left V 4 bases short and J 11 bases short, with 18 bases between. The CDR3 consists of 14 residues.

This clone turned up a few times. V and J are TRBV10-1 and TRBJ1-5; no clear D gene. The germline V gene has CDR1 WNHNN and CDR2 SYGVQD (reference sequence). V lost 6 bases and J lost 5, with 14 bases in between. CDR3 length: 14 amino acids. CDR3 region: CASSAGSSDQPQHF. The CDR3 bases are TGCGCCAGCAGCGCCGGGAGCTCCGATCAGCCCCAGCATTTT.

CDR3 protein: CASSLGEGTNSNQPQHF. CDR3 nucleotides: TGTGCCAGCAGCTTAGGTGAGGGGACTAATAGCAATCAGCCCCAGCATTTT. The chain employs TRBV5-6 and TRBJ1-5, with a weak D call TRBD1 (5 bases). Per the germline V gene, CDR1 is SGHDT and CDR2 is YYEEEE. Trimming cost V 2 bases and J 0 bases, with 15 bases left between them. The CDR3 totals 17 residues.

CDR3 sequence: CASSVDPQGSIGYTF. In DNA, the CDR3 is TGTGCCAGCAGCGTAGATCCCCAGGGATCTATTGGCTACACCTTC. The chain is built from TRBV9 and TRBJ1-2; the D gene is possibly TRBD1 (5 bases). This CDR3 is built from 15 residues. Germline loops: CDR1 SGDLS, CDR2 YYNGEE. V dropped 0 bases and J dropped 7 bases, with 16 bases sitting between them.

The V gene is TRBV18, the J gene TRBJ1-1; D uncertain. Trimming shortened V by 6 bases and J by 3 bases, and 14 bases separated the two germline ends. The CDR3 covers 14 residues. Germline lookup yields CDR1 KGHSH and CDR2 LQKENI. The chain's CDR3 is CASSPTSRDTEAFF. For the CDR3, the DNA is TGTGCCAGCTCCCCTACCAGCCGGGACACTGAAGCTTTCTTT. Together with reference TRBV18 and TRBJ1-1, the CDR3 gives the full variable domain: NAGVMQNPRHLVRRRGQEARLRCSPMKGHSHVYWYRQLPEEGLKFMVYLQKENIIDESGMPKERFSAEFPKEGPSILRIQQVVRGDSAAYFCASSPTSRDTEAFFGQGTRLTVV.

V usage is TRBV10-3 and J usage is TRBJ2-5; 8 bases map to TRBD2. Per germline, CDR1 ENHRY and CDR2 SYGVKD. This CDR3 region has 15 residues. V shed 2 bases, J shed 5 bases, and the junction held 7 bases outside the gene matches. This CDR3 is CAISERAGELETQYF. DNA of the CDR3: TGTGCCATCAGTGAGCGAGCGGGAGAGTTGGAGACCCAGTACTTC.

The gene calls are TRBV20-1 and TRBJ1-2, with a weak D call TRBD1 (5 bases). Germline assignment: CDR1 DFQATT and CDR2 SNEGSKA (reference sequence). The CDR3 loop spans 13 amino acids. V lost 3 bases to trimming and J lost 8 bases, with 16 bases between them. The CDR3, as DNA: TGCAGTGCTAGTCAGGGAATTGAAGTCGGCTACACCTTC. This encodes CSASQGIEVGYTF.

The gene calls are TRBV10-1 and TRBJ2-1; 11 nucleotides agree with TRBD1. V was clipped by 5 bases and J by 7 bases; unmatched bases: 7. This CDR3 spans 15 amino acids. Germline CDR1 is WNHNN and CDR2 is SYGVQD (reference sequence). CDR3 sequence: CASSPGQGAFNEQFF. The CDR3, as DNA: TGCGCCAGCAGTCCCGGACAGGGGGCCTTTAATGAGCAGTTCTTC.

This chain connects TRBV5-8 to TRBJ2-7; TRBD2 agrees at 14 bases. Germline V gives CDR1 SGHTS, CDR2 YDEGEE. The CDR3 loop spans 18 amino acids. With V trimmed by 0 bases and J by 7 bases, 12 bases remained unmatched. The CDR3 spells CASSLGGTSGSERWEQYF. The CDR3 DNA reads as TGTGCCAGCAGCTTGGGGGGGACTAGCGGGAGCGAGCGGTGGGAGCAGTACTTC.

The rearrangement uses TRBV5-1 and TRBJ2-2, with 7 bases aligning to TRBD1. From germline, CDR1 is SGHRS and CDR2 YFSETQ. V trimming: 7 bases; J trimming: 4 bases; junction bases outside the gene matches: 10. The CDR3 is made up of 15 amino acids. CDR3: CASVGTQGPTGELFF. The DNA for the CDR3 is TGCGCCAGCGTGGGGACACAGGGGCCCACCGGGGAGCTGTTTTTT.